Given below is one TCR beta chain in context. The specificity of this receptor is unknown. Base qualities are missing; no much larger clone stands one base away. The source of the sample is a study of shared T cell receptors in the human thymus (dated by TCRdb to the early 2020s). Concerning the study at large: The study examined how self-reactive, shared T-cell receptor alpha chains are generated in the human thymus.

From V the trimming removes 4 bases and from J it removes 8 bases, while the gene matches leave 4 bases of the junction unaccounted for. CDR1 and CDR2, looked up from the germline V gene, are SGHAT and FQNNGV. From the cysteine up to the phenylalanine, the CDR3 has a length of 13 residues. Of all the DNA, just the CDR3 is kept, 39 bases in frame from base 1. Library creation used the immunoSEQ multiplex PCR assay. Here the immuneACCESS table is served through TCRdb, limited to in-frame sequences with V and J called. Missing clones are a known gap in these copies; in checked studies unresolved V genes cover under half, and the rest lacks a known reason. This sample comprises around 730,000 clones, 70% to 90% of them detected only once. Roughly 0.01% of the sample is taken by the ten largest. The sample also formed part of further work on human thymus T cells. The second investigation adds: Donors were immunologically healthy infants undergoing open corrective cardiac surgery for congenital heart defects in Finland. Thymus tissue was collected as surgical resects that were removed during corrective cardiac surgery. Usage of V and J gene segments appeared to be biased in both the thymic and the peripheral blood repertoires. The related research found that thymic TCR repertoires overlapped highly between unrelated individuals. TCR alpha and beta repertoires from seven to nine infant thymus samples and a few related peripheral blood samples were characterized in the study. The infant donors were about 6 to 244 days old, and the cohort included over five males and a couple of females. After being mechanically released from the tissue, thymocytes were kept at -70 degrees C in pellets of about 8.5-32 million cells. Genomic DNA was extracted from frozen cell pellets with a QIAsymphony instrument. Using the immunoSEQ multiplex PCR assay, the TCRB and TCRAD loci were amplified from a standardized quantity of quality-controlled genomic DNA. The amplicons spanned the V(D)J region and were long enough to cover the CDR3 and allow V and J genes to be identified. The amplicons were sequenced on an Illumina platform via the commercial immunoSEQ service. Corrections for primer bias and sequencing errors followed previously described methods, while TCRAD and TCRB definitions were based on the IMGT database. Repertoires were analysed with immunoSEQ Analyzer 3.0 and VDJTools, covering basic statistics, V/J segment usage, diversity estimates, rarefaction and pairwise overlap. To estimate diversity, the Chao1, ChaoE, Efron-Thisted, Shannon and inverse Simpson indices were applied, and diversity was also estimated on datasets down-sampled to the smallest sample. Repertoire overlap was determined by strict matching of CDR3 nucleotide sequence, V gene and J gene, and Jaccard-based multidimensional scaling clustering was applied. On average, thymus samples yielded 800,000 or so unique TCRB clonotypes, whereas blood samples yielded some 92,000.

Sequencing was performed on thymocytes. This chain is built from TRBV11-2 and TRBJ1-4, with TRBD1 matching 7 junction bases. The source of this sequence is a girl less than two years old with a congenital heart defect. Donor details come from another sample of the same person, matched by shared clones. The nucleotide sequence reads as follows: TGTGCCAGCAGCTCGACAGGGAACGAAAAACTGTTTTTT. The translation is CASSSTGNEKLFF.